This is a list of T cell receptor beta chains from one sample in a study of cytomegalovirus exposure and HLA in healthy donors. The repertoire was sequenced with immunoSEQ multiplex PCR; TCRdb's copy has only in-frame clones and lacks some. Found here are around 110,000 clones, under 70% of them singletons; the top ten hold about 1.5%. Material: PBMCs. The source of these receptors is a man between 18 and 29 years old in good health and CMV-seronegative. Both conserved end residues are part of each CDR3. D genes are given only for firm matches. Some rows mark clone size as missing; the rest say once, few, many or name a class of expanded clone.

size	V	J	D	CDR3	DNA
NA	TRBV5-6	TRBJ1-2	TRBD1	CASSSWGQSAGYTF	TGTGCCAGCAGCTCGTGGGGACAGTCAGCGGGCTACACCTTC
NA	TRBV29-1	TRBJ2-1	NA	CSVEDQGCEQFF	TGCAGCGTTGAAGATCAGGGGTGTGAGCAGTTCTTC
NA	TRBV10-3	TRBJ1-2	TRBD1	CAIDRGPYGYTF	TGTGCCATTGACAGGGGCCCCTATGGCTACACCTTC
NA	TRBV29-1	TRBJ1-2	NA	CSVGQNRYGYTF	TGCAGCGTCGGACAGAACCGGTATGGCTACACCTTC
NA	TRBV7-6	TRBJ2-1	TRBD1	CASSVGKSRGLVDNEQFF	TGTGCCAGCAGCGTGGGAAAATCCAGGGGGCTTGTTGACAATGAGCAGTTCTTC
NA	TRBV10-1	TRBJ2-7	TRBD2	CASSLSGRSNEQYF	TGCGCCAGCAGTTTGAGCGGGAGATCTAACGAGCAGTACTTC
few	TRBV9	TRBJ1-1	TRBD1	CASSRDRGRDSEAFF	TGTGCCAGCAGCCGGGACAGGGGGCGAGACTCTGAAGCTTTCTTT
NA	TRBV7-9	TRBJ1-4	NA	CSSTEGDTKLFF	TGTTCCAGCACTGAGGGGGATACAAAACTGTTTTTT
few	TRBV6-5	TRBJ2-2	NA	CASRDTGTGELFF	TGTGCCAGCAGGGACACAGGGACCGGGGAGCTGTTTTTT
NA	TRBV4-2	TRBJ1-1	NA	CASSQLLRNTEAFF	TGTGCCAGCAGCCAATTATTGAGGAACACTGAAGCTTTCTTT
few	TRBV10-3	TRBJ2-1	TRBD2	CAIRTSGVFNEQFF	TGTGCCATCAGGACTAGCGGGGTTTTTAATGAGCAGTTCTTC
NA	TRBV27	TRBJ1-3	TRBD1	CASSQTGVGNTIYF	TGTGCCAGCAGTCAGACAGGGGTCGGAAACACCATATATTTT
NA	TRBV6-5	TRBJ1-1	NA	CASSRPAGVAFF	TGTGCCAGCAGTAGACCCGCGGGGGTGGCTTTCTTT
once	TRBV5-1	TRBJ2-7	TRBD1	CASSVDRGPSYEQYF	TGCGCCAGCAGCGTCGACAGGGGGCCCTCCTACGAGCAGTACTTC
NA	TRBV5-1	TRBJ1-2	TRBD1	CASSLGDRDGWPNYGYTF	TGCGCCAGCAGCTTGGGGGACAGGGATGGGTGGCCTAACTATGGCTACACCTTC
NA	TRBV30	TRBJ1-2	NA	CAWSVLRDNLF	TGTGCCTGGAGTGTACTCCGGGACAACCTATTC
NA	TRBV28	TRBJ2-7	TRBD1	CASGQGAKQYF	TGTGCCAGTGGACAGGGGGCAAAGCAGTACTTC
NA	TRBV30	TRBJ1-2	NA	CAWRRRGDLFGYTF	TGTGCCTGGAGGCGCAGGGGCGACCTCTTCGGCTACACCTTC
NA	TRBV5-1	TRBJ1-6	TRBD1	CASSLGTGISSPLHF	TGCGCCAGCAGCCTAGGGACAGGGATAAGTTCACCCCTCCACTTT
NA	TRBV9	TRBJ1-3	NA	CASSVAGRENGNTIYF	TGTGCCAGCAGCGTAGCCGGCAGGGAAAATGGAAACACCATATATTTT
few	TRBV5-1	TRBJ2-3	NA	CASRPLGDTQYF	TGCGCCAGCCGGCCTCTAGGTGATACGCAGTATTTT
few	TRBV28	TRBJ1-5	TRBD1	CASSSGQGGITNNQPQHF	TGTGCCAGCAGTTCCGGACAGGGAGGGATAACAAACAATCAGCCCCAGCATTTT
few	TRBV20-1	TRBJ1-5	NA	CSTTRDQPQHF	TGCAGTACCACGCGGGATCAGCCCCAGCATTTT
few	TRBV19	TRBJ1-2	TRBD1	CASRRDSHYGYTF	TGTGCCAGTAGGAGGGACAGTCACTATGGCTACACCTTC
NA	TRBV6-1	TRBJ1-1	NA	CASSDRQGKNTEAFF	TGTGCCAGCAGTGATAGGCAGGGCAAGAACACTGAAGCTTTCTTT
few	TRBV28	TRBJ1-6	TRBD1	CASSLSGTGASPLHF	TGTGCCAGCAGCCTTTCCGGGACAGGGGCTTCACCCCTCCACTTT
NA	TRBV20-1	TRBJ2-2	NA	CSAPDTGELFF	TGCAGTGCCCCGGACACCGGGGAGCTGTTTTTT
NA	TRBV29-1	TRBJ1-5	NA	CSVGTGNQPQHF	TGCAGCGTTGGAACAGGGAATCAGCCCCAGCATTTT
NA	TRBV7-2	TRBJ1-2	TRBD1	CASSLTGKLDYGYTF	TGTGCCAGCAGCTTGACAGGGAAGTTGGACTATGGCTACACCTTC
NA	TRBV5-6	TRBJ2-5	TRBD2	CASSLILADTRETQYF	TGTGCCAGCAGCTTGATCCTAGCGGACACTCGGGAGACCCAGTACTTC
NA	TRBV6-5	TRBJ1-2	NA	CASSPGGRYYGYTF	TGTGCCAGCAGTCCGGGAGGACGGTACTATGGCTACACCTTC
NA	TRBV15	TRBJ2-1	NA	CATSRDAEEKQFF	TGTGCCACCAGCAGAGATGCGGAGGAAAAGCAGTTCTTC
NA	TRBV30	TRBJ1-6	NA	CAWSTGWDSPLHF	TGTGCCTGGAGTACGGGGTGGGATTCACCCCTCCACTTT
NA	TRBV7-9	TRBJ2-1	NA	CASSPGGGRGYNEQFF	TGTGCCAGCAGCCCAGGGGGCGGGAGAGGTTACAATGAGCAGTTCTTC
NA	TRBV15	TRBJ2-7	NA	CATSAAGETGSYEQYF	TGTGCCACCAGCGCTGCGGGTGAGACAGGCTCTTACGAGCAGTACTTC
few	TRBV5-6	TRBJ1-2	NA	CASSLPFESPYGYTF	TGTGCCAGCAGCCTACCTTTTGAGAGCCCATATGGCTACACCTTC
NA	TRBV28	TRBJ1-1	NA	CASSLGWLEDTEAFF	TGTGCCAGCAGTTTAGGGTGGTTGGAGGACACTGAAGCTTTCTTT
NA	TRBV20-1	TRBJ1-2	TRBD1	CSADERQGGTF	TGCAGTGCTGACGAAAGACAGGGGGGGACCTTC
NA	TRBV5-1	TRBJ2-5	TRBD2	CASSAEATGLAGVARETQYF	TGCGCCAGCAGCGCTGAGGCCACGGGACTAGCGGGGGTTGCTCGGGAGACCCAGTACTTC
few	TRBV18	TRBJ2-5	TRBD2	CASSAVAGASETQYF	TGTGCCAGCTCAGCCGTAGCGGGAGCGTCAGAGACCCAGTACTTC
NA	TRBV28	TRBJ2-2	NA	CASSFVLTGELFF	TGTGCCAGCAGTTTCGTACTCACCGGGGAGCTGTTTTTT
NA	TRBV6-1	TRBJ1-2	TRBD1	CASSAGTGGDYGYTF	TGTGCCAGCAGTGCCGGGACAGGGGGCGACTATGGCTACACCTTC
NA	TRBV27	TRBJ2-3	TRBD2	CASSPYGTSGRADTQYF	TGTGCCAGCAGTCCCTATGGGACTAGCGGGAGGGCCGATACGCAGTATTTT
NA	TRBV5-4	TRBJ2-5	TRBD1	CASSPGQGRETQYF	TGTGCCAGCAGCCCCGGACAGGGAAGAGAGACCCAGTACTTC
NA	TRBV15	TRBJ1-4	NA	CATSKGFEGEKLFF	TGTGCCACCAGTAAGGGTTTCGAGGGTGAAAAACTGTTTTTT
few	TRBV28	TRBJ2-1	NA	CASSSPRPGEGNEQFF	TGTGCCAGCAGTTCCCCTAGACCAGGCGAGGGCAATGAGCAGTTCTTC
NA	TRBV9	TRBJ2-7	TRBD2	CASSASGSPYEQYF	TGTGCCAGCAGCGCTAGCGGGAGCCCCTACGAGCAGTACTTC
NA	TRBV5-1	TRBJ1-1	TRBD1	CASRRGPNTEAFF	TGCGCCAGCCGCAGGGGGCCTAACACTGAAGCTTTCTTT
NA	TRBV12-5	TRBJ2-3	NA	CASGLGGGYTDTQYF	TGTGCTAGTGGCCTGGGTGGGGGGTACACAGATACGCAGTATTTT
NA	TRBV4-1	TRBJ2-1	TRBD2	CASSQDGGSSYNEQFF	TGCGCCAGCAGCCAAGATGGCGGGAGCTCCTACAATGAGCAGTTCTTC
NA	TRBV9	TRBJ1-1	NA	CASSVGPGQMNTEAFF	TGTGCCAGCAGCGTCGGTCCCGGACAAATGAACACTGAAGCTTTCTTT
NA	TRBV19	TRBJ2-5	TRBD2	CASSRGTSQSGETQYF	TGTGCCAGTAGTAGAGGGACTAGCCAATCTGGCGAGACCCAGTACTTC
NA	TRBV4-3	TRBJ2-3	NA	CASSRKTRDTQYF	TGCGCCAGCAGCCGAAAAACTCGCGATACGCAGTATTTT
NA	TRBV28	TRBJ2-3	NA	CASNTDRASTDTQYF	TGTGCCAGCAATACGGACAGAGCTAGCACAGATACGCAGTATTTT
NA	TRBV27	TRBJ1-3	TRBD1	CASSLRWTGGGQTGNTIYF	TGTGCCAGCAGTTTAAGGTGGACAGGGGGCGGTCAAACTGGAAACACCATATATTTT
few	TRBV27	TRBJ1-2	NA	CASSLLGRGGASYTF	TGTGCCAGCAGTTTATTAGGGCGGGGGGGCGCAAGCTACACCTTC